This T cell receptor beta chain appears in the sequencing data of a study of blood T cell repertoires in COVID-19. While infection was still active, Seattle patients were enrolled and then followed longitudinally. Only in-frame clones appear in the TCRdb table, and some are missing; sequencing was by immunoSEQ multiplex PCR. The sample lists some 59,000 clones; about three quarters were seen once. Germline loops: CDR1 SGDLS, CDR2 YYNGEE. V was clipped by 3 bases and J by 2 bases; unmatched bases: 4. This CDR3 has 16 amino acids. The sequence derives from a man younger than 45 with COVID-19, enrolled during active disease. Sequenced material: peripheral blood. V and J are TRBV9 and TRBJ1-6; 8 nucleotides match TRBD1. CDR3 amino acids: CASSAQGAAYNSPLHF. CDR3 coding DNA: TGTGCCAGCAGCGCGCAGGGGGCCGCCTATAATTCACCCCTCCACTTT.